The sequence of this TCR beta chain was determined in a study of T cell changes during pregnancy in multiple sclerosis. Here immunoSEQ multiplex PCR was the method, and the copy in TCRdb shows in-frame clones only, minus some. The table has approximately 74,000 clones, approximately 91% seen once. The junction had 3 bases not matched to a gene; V was cut back by 2 bases and J by 8 bases. The CDR3 loop spans 13 amino acids. This chain connects TRBV23-1 to TRBJ2-1, with TRBD2 identical over 7 bases. TRBV23-1 is identified as an open reading frame with a role that is uncertain. This sequence was found in a female donor with multiple sclerosis, enrolled in a pregnancy study. This sample comprised peripheral blood, obtained before pregnancy. In nucleotides, the CDR3 is TGCGCCAGCAGTCAAACGGGAGGTCATGAGCAGTTCTTC. This encodes CASSQTGGHEQFF.